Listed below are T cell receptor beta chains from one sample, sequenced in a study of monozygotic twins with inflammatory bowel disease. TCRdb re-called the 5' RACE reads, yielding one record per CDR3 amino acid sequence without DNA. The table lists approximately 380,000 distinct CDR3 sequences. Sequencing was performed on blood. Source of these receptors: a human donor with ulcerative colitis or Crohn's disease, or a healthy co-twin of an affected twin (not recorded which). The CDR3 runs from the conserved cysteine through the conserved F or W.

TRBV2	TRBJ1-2	CASSRAGGANYGYTF
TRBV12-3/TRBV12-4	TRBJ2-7	CASAIGLEQYF
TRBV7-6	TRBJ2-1	CASSSDPRSYNEQFF
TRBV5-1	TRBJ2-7	CASSLGLDDLLRSYEQYF
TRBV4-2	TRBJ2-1	CASSLSRTSSYNEQFF
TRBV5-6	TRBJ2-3	CASSLWAGVYMDTQYF
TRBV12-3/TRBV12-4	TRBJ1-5	CASSLGQGGRQPQHF
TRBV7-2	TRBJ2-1	CASSLDSRNNEQFF
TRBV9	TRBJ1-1	CASSVLMGGNTEAFF
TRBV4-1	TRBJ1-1	CASSQEGTYQEAFF
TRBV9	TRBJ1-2	CASSAQTGLEKGYTF
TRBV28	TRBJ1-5	CASVGSNQPQHF
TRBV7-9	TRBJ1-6	CASSLTPWGRNSPLHF
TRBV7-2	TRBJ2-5	CASSLGPIHGETQYF
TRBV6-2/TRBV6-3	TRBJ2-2	CASSFLRPDTGELFF
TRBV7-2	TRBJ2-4	CASSSRIRDIQYF
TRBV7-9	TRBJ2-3	CASSPLFDTDTQYF
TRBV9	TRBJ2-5	CASSVGSDTQETQYF
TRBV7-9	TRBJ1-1	CASSLMGYGTEAFF
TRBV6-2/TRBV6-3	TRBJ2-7	CASRSPYTGETYEQYF
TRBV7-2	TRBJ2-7	CASSSLWGSYEQYF
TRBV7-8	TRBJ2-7	CASSRQTGHGVEQYF
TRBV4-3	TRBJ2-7	CASSQDATGGYSYEQYF
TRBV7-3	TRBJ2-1	CASSSGTSGAYNEQFF
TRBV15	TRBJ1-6	CATVDRGSSYNSPLHF
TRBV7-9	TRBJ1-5	CASSLVGYDQPQHF
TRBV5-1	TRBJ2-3	CASSIDRAASTDTQYF
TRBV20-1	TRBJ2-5	CSARDRGGPETQYF
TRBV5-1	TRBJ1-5	CASSLLGAGGQPQHF
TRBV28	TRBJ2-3	CASSPDAGSTDTQYF
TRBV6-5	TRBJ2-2	CASSYQDRPIGELFF
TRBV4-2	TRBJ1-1	CASSYMGTEAFF
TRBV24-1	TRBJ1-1	CATSEGVNTEAFF
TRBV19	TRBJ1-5	CASNLRRGSNQPQHF
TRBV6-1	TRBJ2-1	CASSEALRTPYNEQFF
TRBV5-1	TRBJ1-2	CASSLGGDPYGYTF
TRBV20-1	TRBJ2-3	CSADGLVADTQYF
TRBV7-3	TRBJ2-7	CASSRQGSDEQYF
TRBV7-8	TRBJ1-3	CASRFDQGRSGNTIYF
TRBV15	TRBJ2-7	CATSRATGTTEYEQYF
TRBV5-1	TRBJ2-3	CASSLGSYRVTDTQYF
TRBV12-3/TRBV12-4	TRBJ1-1	CASSSTGQPNTEAFF
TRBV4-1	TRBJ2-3	CASSQERFPTSTDTQYF
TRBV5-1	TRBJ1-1	CASSLRTTTEAFF
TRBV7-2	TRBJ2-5	CASSLGGTLETQYF
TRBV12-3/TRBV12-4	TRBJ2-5	CASSLFRIGNQETQYF
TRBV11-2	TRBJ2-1	CASSTRNGNEQFF
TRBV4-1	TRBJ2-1	CASSQEWLASNEQFF
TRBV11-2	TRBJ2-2	CASSPLLGTGELFF
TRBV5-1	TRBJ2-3	CASSLAEGGDTQYF
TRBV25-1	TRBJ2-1	CASSGGGRLDEQFF
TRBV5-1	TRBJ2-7	CASSIDRDRGYEQYF
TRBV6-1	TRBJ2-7	CASSEGRWSSYEQYF
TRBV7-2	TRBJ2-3	CASSLGWGDTQYF
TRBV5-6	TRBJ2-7	CASSPPKRTGASNYEQYF
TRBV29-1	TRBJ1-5	CSVGGGPGQPQHF
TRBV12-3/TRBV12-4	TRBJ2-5	CASSNLDRTQYF
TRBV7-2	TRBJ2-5	CASSPGLFRETQYF
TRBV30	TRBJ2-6	CAWTGGIRSGANVLTF
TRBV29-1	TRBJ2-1	CSHSQGVYNEQFF